One and the same sample provided the 27 T cell receptor beta chains below, sequenced in a study of early T cells in non-severe SARS-CoV-2 infection. Each CDR3 protein gets one entry after TCRdb re-called the 5' RACE reads with MiXCR. The profile covers under 85,000 distinct CDR3 sequences, with roughly 15% appearing a single time and roughly 4.3% taken by the ten largest. The starting material was whole blood, obtained at baseline. The receptors were gathered from an adult who was a healthcare worker with PCR-confirmed SARS-CoV-2 infection or an uninfected control (not recorded which).

In this sample, this clonotype turned up a few times. This sequence joins TRBV20-1 and TRBJ2-2; no definite D call. V lost 5 bases to trimming and J lost 1 base, with 11 bases between them. The CDR3 is 14 amino acids. Per the germline V gene, CDR1 is DFQATT and CDR2 is SNEGSKA (reference sequence). This CDR3 reads CSAGEAGNTGELFF. The DNA for the CDR3 is TGCAGTGCTGGTGAAGCAGGGAACACCGGGGAGCTGTTTTTT.

This clonotype was detected a few times. The genes are TRBV7-3 and TRBJ2-2, with D perhaps TRBD2 (6 bases). Germline-derived CDR1 and CDR2 are SGHTA and FQGTGA. CDR3 size: 13 residues. Trimming removed 8 bases from V and 6 bases from J, with 13 bases in between. CDR3 nucleotides: TGTGCCAGCGGAACTAGCCCCGCCGGGGAGCTGTTTTTT. Amino acids: CASGTSPAGELFF.

J is TRBJ2-2 and V is TRBV11-3; D call uncertain. CDR3 length: 14 residues. Germline CDR1 and CDR2: SGHNT and YENEEA. Trimming took off 1 base at V and 6 bases at J, with 9 bases between the two ends. This CDR3 reads CASSLGRSSGELFF. The CDR3 DNA follows: TGTGCCAGCAGCTTAGGCCGGTCCTCCGGGGAGCTGTTTTTT.

The J gene is TRBJ1-6, the V gene TRBV28; no reliable D call. V was clipped by 6 bases and J by 8 bases, with 17 bases between them. The CDR3 covers 15 residues. Germline loops: CDR1 MDHEN, CDR2 SYDVKM. The CDR3 DNA is TGTGCCAGCAGCACCCCGAAGCAAATCGATTCACCCCTCCACTTT. Its translation is CASSTPKQIDSPLHF.

Ten or more counts support this clonotype. The chain joins TRBV27 to TRBJ2-3, with a possible D match to TRBD2 (6 bases). The CDR3 is made up of 11 amino acids. Germline V CDR1 and CDR2: MNHEY, SMNVEV (reference sequence). V lost 6 bases to trimming and J lost 8 bases, with 9 bases between them. CDR3 DNA: TGTGCCAGCAGGGGAGGCGGTACGCAGTATTTT. It codes for CASRGGGTQYF.

The chain joins TRBV3-1 to TRBJ1-1; D call uncertain. V gave up 3 bases and J gave up 4 bases, with 6 bases separating them. The CDR3 loop spans 12 amino acids. Germline CDR1 LGHDT, CDR2 YNNKEL (reference sequence). CDR3 sequence reads: CASSQAGTEAFF. CDR3 DNA: TGTGCCAGCAGCCAGGCGGGCACTGAAGCTTTCTTT.

The chain links TRBV20-1 to TRBJ2-2; D not certain. This CDR3 has 14 residues. CDR1 is DFQATT and CDR2 is SNEGSKA in the germline V gene (reference sequence). The V and J ends lost 1 base and 0 bases respectively, with 6 bases between them. The CDR3 nucleotides read TGCAGTGCTAGAGGACGGTCGAACACCGGGGAGCTGTTTTTT. Translating it yields CSARGRSNTGELFF.

This clonotype was seen a handful of times. The V gene is TRBV3-1, the J gene TRBJ1-2; possibly TRBD1 for D (5 bases). From germline, CDR1 is LGHDT and CDR2 YNNKEL (reference sequence). The CDR3 extends over 13 amino acids. Trimming left V 3 bases short and J 3 bases short, with 8 bases between. The DNA of the CDR3 is TGTGCCAGCAGCCAGGGGGAGTACTATGGCTACACCTTC. Encoded protein: CASSQGEYYGYTF.

The CDR3 spells CASSQVSSGPYEQYF. CDR3 DNA sequence: TGTGCCAGCAGCCAAGTGTCTAGCGGCCCGTACGAGCAGTACTTC. The chain combines TRBV3-1 with TRBJ2-7; 7 bases agree with TRBD2. The germline CDR1 and CDR2 sequences are LGHDT and YNNKEL (reference sequence). With 1 base clipped from V and 4 bases from J, the junction kept 7 bases outside the gene matches. This CDR3 region has 15 residues.

The rearrangement joins TRBV11-2 to TRBJ2-7; D unclear. Germline CDR1 SGHAT, CDR2 FQNNGV. The CDR3 totals 15 residues. Trimming shortened V by 2 bases and J by 2 bases, and 13 bases separated the two germline ends. The CDR3 protein is CASSLLVGRAYEQYF. DNA for the CDR3: TGTGCCAGCAGCTTACTGGTAGGCAGAGCCTACGAGCAGTACTTC.

The genes are TRBV18 and TRBJ1-4; D is possibly TRBD1 (6 bases). The germline V gene encodes CDR1 KGHSH and CDR2 LQKENI. Trimming took off 3 bases at V and 8 bases at J, with 13 bases between the two ends. The CDR3 has 14 residues. Written as DNA, the CDR3 is TGTGCCAGCTCACCGGCGGGGGCTGGGGAAAAACTGTTTTTT. Its protein product is CASSPAGAGEKLFF.

The chain recombines TRBV28 with TRBJ2-7; the D is unclear. V dropped 3 bases and J dropped 0 bases, with 9 bases sitting between them. The germline CDR1 and CDR2 sequences are MDHEN and SYDVKM. The CDR3 is made up of 14 amino acids. Here the CDR3 DNA reads TGTGCCAGCAGTTTGGAACAGAGCTCCTACGAGCAGTACTTC. Residues: CASSLEQSSYEQYF.

This clonotype turned up a few times. The V gene is TRBV3-1, the J gene TRBJ2-7; 11 bases line up with TRBD2. Germline V gene lookup returns CDR1 LGHDT and CDR2 YNNKEL (reference sequence). The CDR3 extends over 14 amino acids. V was pared by 3 bases and J by 4 bases, with 2 bases of the junction left unmatched. The CDR3 DNA follows: TGTGCCAGCAGCCAGGGACTAGCGGCGTACGAGCAGTACTTC. It specifies CASSQGLAAYEQYF.

This clonotype was found a few times. J is TRBJ2-1 and V is TRBV29-1, with D tentatively TRBD2 (6 bases). The length of the CDR3 is 15 residues. V lost 8 bases to trimming and J lost 1 base, with 18 bases between them. Germline assignment: CDR1 SQVTM and CDR2 ANQGSEA. The CDR3 reads CSTHEGLDSYNEQFF. CDR3 DNA sequence: TGCAGCACCCACGAGGGACTCGATTCCTACAATGAGCAGTTCTTC.

This clonotype has only a few counts. The chain is built from TRBV28 and TRBJ2-7, with D unclear. Germline CDR1 MDHEN, CDR2 SYDVKM. The CDR3 has 15 residues. The V and J ends lost 1 base and 1 base respectively, with 11 bases between them. The CDR3 loop is CASSLFGLGSYEQYF. CDR3 nucleotides: TGTGCCAGCAGTTTATTCGGGCTGGGTTCCTACGAGCAGTACTTC.

The chain employs TRBV5-4 and TRBJ1-4; 7 positions agree with TRBD1. The CDR3 extends over 13 amino acids. Germline V gene sequence: CDR1 SGHNT, CDR2 YYREEE (reference sequence). V shed 5 bases and J 8 bases; nucleotides not matched to a gene: 6. CDR3 region: CASSKGADEKLFF. CDR3 DNA sequence: TGTGCCAGCAGTAAGGGGGCAGACGAAAAACTGTTTTTT.

This clonotype was seen ten or more times. The rearrangement links TRBV4-2 to TRBJ2-7; 11 bases are a match to TRBD2. Germline CDR1 is LGHNA and CDR2 is YNFKEQ. CDR3 length: 16 amino acids. Trimming cost V 0 bases and J 6 bases; bases outside gene matches: 7. As DNA, the CDR3 is TGTGCCAGCAGCCAAGATGTGATAGCGGGAGGGGGCGAGCAGTACTTC. Encoded protein: CASSQDVIAGGGEQYF.

This clonotype was seen more than once but under ten times. The J gene is TRBJ1-1, the V gene TRBV6-1; possible D gene TRBD1, 6 bases. The V gene lost 3 bases and the J gene lost 8 bases, with 7 bases spanning the gap. CDR3 length equals 11 residues. CDR1 MNHNS and CDR2 SASEGT come from the germline V gene. The DNA for the CDR3 is TGTGCCAGCAGTGAGGACAGAGAAGCTTTCTTT. Translated: CASSEDREAFF.

This clonotype has more than one count but fewer than ten. The CDR3 spells CASSRDRPQETQYF. The CDR3 region has the DNA TGTGCCAGCAGCCGGGACAGGCCCCAAGAGACCCAGTACTTC. This sequence joins TRBV7-9 and TRBJ2-5; 8 bases map to TRBD1. Germline CDR1 SEHNR, CDR2 FQNEAQ (reference sequence). This CDR3 is built from 14 residues. V shed 5 bases and J 1 base; nucleotides not matched to a gene: 3.

The V call is TRBV7-9, the J call TRBJ1-2, with a weak D call TRBD1 (5 bases). The ends were cut back, 2 bases at V and 1 base at J, with 11 bases in the middle. The V gene's germline CDR1 is SEHNR and CDR2 FQNEAQ (reference sequence). This CDR3 has 15 residues. CDR3 DNA sequence: TGTGCCAGCAGCTTACCTGAGGGGTATAACTATGGCTACACCTTC. Encoded protein: CASSLPEGYNYGYTF.

This clonotype was found a few times. The chain combines TRBV5-1 with TRBJ2-1, with 13 bases lining up with TRBD2. V dropped 5 bases and J dropped 7; count of bases not matched to a gene: 12. The CDR3 contains 17 residues. Germline assignment: CDR1 SGHRS and CDR2 YFSETQ. CDR3 DNA sequence: TGCGCCAGCAGGTGGACTAGCGGGAGTCCGTCTGGGAATGAGCAGTTCTTC. Translation gives CASRWTSGSPSGNEQFF.

This clonotype was observed a handful of times. The J gene is TRBJ2-1, the V gene TRBV28, with D perhaps given as TRBD1 or TRBD2 (5 bases each). Germline CDR1 reads MDHEN; CDR2 reads SYDVKM. The CDR3 spans 14 residues. Trimming pared 7 bases from V and 2 bases from J, leaving 12 bases between. The CDR3 here is CASNQRGTYNEQFF. The CDR3 coding sequence is TGTGCCAGCAACCAGAGGGGAACCTACAATGAGCAGTTCTTC.

This clonotype occurred a few times. The chain joins TRBV27 to TRBJ2-7, with TRBD2 identical over 11 bases. Germline lookup yields CDR1 MNHEY and CDR2 SMNVEV (reference sequence). V gave up 6 bases and J gave up 1 base; unmatched junction bases: 8. CDR3 size: 16 residues. CDR3 sequence reads: CASSRTSGSSSYEQYF. The CDR3 DNA follows: TGTGCCAGCAGCCGTACTAGCGGGAGTTCATCCTACGAGCAGTACTTC.

The CDR3 sequence is CASSRDPQLFF. The CDR3 bases are TGTGCCAGCAGCCGGGACCCTCAACTGTTTTTT. This rearrangement joins TRBV7-9 to TRBJ1-4, with D perhaps matching TRBD1 (5 bases). Per the germline V gene, CDR1 is SEHNR and CDR2 is FQNEAQ (reference sequence). The CDR3 has 11 residues. V lost 5 bases and J 12 bases, leaving 10 bases between the germline ends.

This clonotype was detected a few times. This chain links TRBV30 with TRBJ1-1; no definite D call. Germline assignment: CDR1 GTSNPN and CDR2 SVGIG (reference sequence). This CDR3 contains 11 residues. Trimming took 3 bases from V and 2 from J, leaving 4 bases between them. CDR3 sequence reads: CAWRENTEAFF. The CDR3 DNA reads TGTGCCTGGAGGGAAAACACTGAAGCTTTCTTT.

The chain uses TRBV13 and TRBJ1-1; tentative D call: TRBD1 (5 bases). Germline CDR1 reads PRHDT; CDR2 reads FYEKMQ (reference sequence). This CDR3 comprises 15 residues. V lost 0 bases and J 4 bases, leaving 12 bases between the germline ends. CDR3 loop: CASSLGGEGLTEAFF. Written as DNA, the CDR3 is TGTGCCAGCAGCTTAGGCGGAGAGGGGCTCACTGAAGCTTTCTTT.

This clonotype was counted many times. V is TRBV30 and J is TRBJ2-7, with D unclear. Trimming took 3 bases from V and 5 from J, leaving 11 bases between them. The CDR3 length is 12 residues. The germline V gene encodes CDR1 GTSNPN and CDR2 SVGIG (reference sequence). The CDR3 here is CAWSQTSHEQYF. The CDR3 DNA follows: TGTGCCTGGAGCCAAACCTCGCACGAGCAGTACTTC. Combining the CDR3 with reference TRBV30 and TRBJ2-7 gives the whole variable domain SQTIHQWPATLVQPVGSPLSLECTVEGTSNPNLYWYRQAAGRGLQLLFYSVGIGQISSEVPQNLSASRPQDRQFILSSKKLLLSDSGFYLCAWSQTSHEQYFGPGTRLTVT.